A single sample gave rise to the 24 T cell receptor beta chains below, sequenced in a study of T cell repertoires in cytomegalovirus infection. From the reads, TCRdb called clonotypes with MiXCR, one entry per CDR3 protein. This sample carries around 94,000 distinct CDR3 sequences, about 17% of them seen once, and the ten largest clones take approximately 8%. Sample: PBMCs. The receptors come from a human donor in good health (CMV status not recorded). Some clones in this sample may be carry-over from other donors' samples.

In this sample, this clonotype turned up many times. V gene TRBV7-2 combines with J gene TRBJ1-2; 7 nucleotides match TRBD1. CDR1 is SGHTA and CDR2 is FQGNSA in the germline V gene. The CDR3 totals 14 residues. Trimming removed 2 bases from V and 4 bases from J; junction bases left unmatched: 4. The CDR3 bases are TGTGCCAGCAGCTTAATTCGACAGGGCTATGGCTACACCTTC. Amino acids: CASSLIRQGYGYTF.

In this sample, this clonotype turned up many times. V is TRBV7-9 and J is TRBJ2-5; TRBD1 aligns across 7 bases. V was pared by 5 bases and J by 2 bases, with 5 bases of the junction left unmatched. The CDR3 loop spans 14 amino acids. The germline CDR1 and CDR2 sequences are SEHNR and FQNEAQ (reference sequence). The CDR3 reads CASSRSQGQETQYF. In DNA form, the CDR3 reads TGTGCCAGCAGCCGTTCACAGGGGCAAGAGACCCAGTACTTC. Combining the CDR3 with reference TRBV7-9 and TRBJ2-5 gives the whole variable domain DTGVSQNPRHKITKRGQNVTFRCDPISEHNRLYWYRQTLGQGPEFLTYFQNEAQLEKSRLLSDRFSAERPKGSFSTLEIQRTEQGDSAMYLCASSRSQGQETQYFGPGTRLLVL.

This clonotype came up a few times. This rearrangement joins TRBV5-4 to TRBJ2-7; TRBD1 agrees at 9 bases. The ends lost 5 bases at V and 1 base at J; junction bases unmatched: 4. Per the germline V gene, CDR1 is SGHNT and CDR2 is YYREEE (reference sequence). The CDR3 covers 14 residues. CDR3 DNA sequence: TGTGCCAGCAGGTCCGGGACAGGGTCCTACGAGCAGTACTTC. Its protein is CASRSGTGSYEQYF.

This clonotype was recorded a few times. The V call is TRBV6-1, the J call TRBJ2-7, with 9 bases matching TRBD1. Germline trimming cut 9 bases from V and 7 bases from J; bases unmatched to any gene: 10. Germline V gene sequence: CDR1 MNHNS, CDR2 SASEGT. This CDR3 has 13 amino acids. The CDR3 protein is CASKLQGAGEQYF. The CDR3 DNA reads as TGTGCCAGTAAATTACAGGGGGCTGGGGAGCAGTACTTC.

This clonotype was observed many times. The J gene is TRBJ2-2, the V gene TRBV7-2, with D perhaps TRBD2 (7 bases). The germline CDR1 and CDR2 sequences are SGHTA and FQGNSA. Trimming stripped 3 bases from V and 5 bases from J, with 13 bases between. The CDR3 loop spans 15 amino acids. The CDR3 here is CASSFQRGGTGELFF. In DNA form, the CDR3 reads TGTGCCAGCAGCTTTCAGAGGGGGGGGACCGGGGAGCTGTTTTTT.

The CDR3: CASSYASRNQFF. CDR3 nucleotide sequence: TGTGCCAGCAGTTACGCCTCAAGGAACCAGTTCTTC. The V call is TRBV6-2 or TRBV6-3, the J call TRBJ2-1; unclear D gene. This CDR3 spans 12 amino acids. The V gene's germline CDR1 is MNHEY and CDR2 SVGEGT. The V gene lost 2 bases and the J gene lost 13 bases, with 12 bases spanning the gap.

This clonotype was detected only a few times. The chain is built from TRBV2 and TRBJ2-2; D gene ambiguous. Trimming cost V 5 bases and J 7 bases, with 11 bases left between them. Looked up from germline, CDR1 is SNHLY and CDR2 is FYNNEI. This CDR3 is 13 amino acids long. CDR3: CASSRTRGGELFF. The CDR3 DNA is TGTGCCAGCAGTCGGACGAGAGGCGGGGAGCTGTTTTTT.

This rearrangement joins TRBV7-8 to TRBJ1-2; D is unclear. The CDR3 sequence is 15 residues long. Germline V lookup: CDR1 SGHVS, CDR2 FQNEAQ. V dropped 1 base and J dropped 1 base, with 10 bases sitting between them. CDR3 in amino acids: CASSLGTANNYGYTF. Written as DNA, the CDR3 is TGTGCCAGCAGCTTAGGCACCGCCAATAACTATGGCTACACCTTC. The variable domain in full, completed from reference TRBV7-8 and TRBJ1-2, reads GAGVSQSPRYKVAKRGQDVALRCDPISGHVSLFWYQQALGQGPEFLTYFQNEAQLDKSGLPSDRFFAERPEGSVSTLKIQRTQQEDSAVYLCASSLGTANNYGYTFGSGTRLTVV.

This chain joins TRBV18 and TRBJ2-3; perhaps TRBD2 as D (6 bases). This CDR3 has 16 amino acids. CDR1 and CDR2 (germline): KGHSH, LQKENI. V gave up 0 bases and J gave up 3 bases, with 13 bases separating them. The DNA for the CDR3 is TGTGCCAGCTCACCACCGCGGGGAGGTAGGACAGATACGCAGTATTTT. Translating gives CASSPPRGGRTDTQYF.

The chain couples TRBV12-3 or TRBV12-4 to TRBJ2-2; D is possibly TRBD1 (6 bases). Trimming pared 5 bases from V and 4 bases from J, leaving 14 bases between. The CDR3 sequence is 15 residues long. CDR3 DNA: TGTGCCAGCAGTCCGACAGGTTTGGGCACCGGGGAGCTGTTTTTT. Amino acids: CASSPTGLGTGELFF.

This clonotype was found a few times. The genes are TRBV6-5 and TRBJ1-1; no clear D. Germline CDR1 and CDR2: MNHEY and SVGAGI. This CDR3 is 15 amino acids long. The ends were cut back, 5 bases at V and 0 bases at J, with 13 bases in the middle. CDR3 coding DNA: TGTGCCAGCAGTACCTTCCTGTCGCTGAACACTGAAGCTTTCTTT. Translated, it gives CASSTFLSLNTEAFF.

This clonotype was seen at least ten times. The J gene is TRBJ1-3, the V gene TRBV10-3, with D tentatively TRBD1 (5 bases). In germline, CDR1 is ENHRY, CDR2 SYGVKD. The V gene lost 10 bases and the J gene lost 7 bases, with 20 bases spanning the gap. This CDR3 has 14 amino acids. CDR3 in amino acids: CATIPGRNRNTIYF. The CDR3 DNA follows: TGTGCCACGATACCGGGACGCAACAGGAACACCATATATTTT.

This sequence joins TRBV27 and TRBJ1-6; D unresolved. The CDR3 length is 11 residues. The germline V gene has CDR1 MNHEY and CDR2 SMNVEV (reference sequence). Trimming shortened V by 6 bases and J by 7 bases, and 4 bases separated the two germline ends. The CDR3 DNA follows: TGTGCCAGCAGAGGCAATTCACCCCTCCACTTT. Its translation: CASRGNSPLHF.

This clonotype was detected only a few times. The genes are TRBV9 and TRBJ2-7; a possible D gene is TRBD2 (5 bases). The V gene lost 0 bases and the J gene lost 5 bases, with 9 bases spanning the gap. The CDR3 has 13 residues. Germline V gene sequence: CDR1 SGDLS, CDR2 YYNGEE. CDR3: CASSVGETDEQYF. The CDR3 DNA reads TGTGCCAGCAGCGTAGGGGAGACGGACGAGCAGTACTTC.

The sample holds a few counts of this clonotype. J is TRBJ2-1 and V is TRBV6-2 or TRBV6-3; 7 nucleotides align to TRBD2. Germline values: CDR1 MNHEY, CDR2 SVGEGT. V lost 6 bases and J lost 15; bases outside the gene matches: 8. CDR3 length: 11 amino acids. This CDR3 is CASSNGLEWFF. The CDR3 DNA is TGTGCCAGCAGCAACGGACTAGAGTGGTTCTTC.

This clonotype came up a few times. The chain joins TRBV20-1 to TRBJ1-1, with 7 bases matching TRBD1. The CDR3 extends over 15 amino acids. Germline assignment: CDR1 DFQATT and CDR2 SNEGSKA (reference sequence). The V segment lost 4 bases and the J segment 0 bases; nucleotides outside the gene matches: 8. The CDR3 loop reads CSANDPGGLNTEAFF. The CDR3 DNA reads TGCAGTGCTAACGATCCAGGGGGGTTGAACACTGAAGCTTTCTTT.

This rearrangement joins TRBV10-3 to TRBJ1-2, with D perhaps TRBD1 (6 bases). CDR3 length: 13 amino acids. Trimming took off 0 bases at V and 7 bases at J, with 9 bases between the two ends. Germline V CDR1 and CDR2: ENHRY, SYGVKD. This CDR3 is CAISESQGRGYTF. CDR3 nucleotide sequence: TGTGCCATCAGTGAGTCACAGGGACGTGGCTACACCTTC.

This clonotype was recorded a few times. This sequence joins TRBV7-2 and TRBJ1-1; the match to TRBD1 covers 7 bases. The CDR3 extends over 11 amino acids. CDR1 is SGHTA and CDR2 is FQGNSA in the germline V gene. Trimming cost V 5 bases and J 10 bases; bases outside gene matches: 4. For the CDR3, the DNA is TGTGCCAGCAGCATTCAGGGGGGAGCTTTCTTT. Its translation is CASSIQGGAFF.

This clonotype has only a few counts. The gene calls are TRBV6-2 or TRBV6-3 and TRBJ2-1, with a possible D match to TRBD1 (6 bases). V was pared by 4 bases and J by 4 bases, with 8 bases between. CDR1 MNHEY and CDR2 SVGEGT come from the germline V gene. This CDR3 is built from 13 residues. Here the CDR3 reads CASSFDRYNEQFF. Written as DNA, the CDR3 is TGTGCCAGCAGTTTTGACAGGTACAATGAGCAGTTCTTC.

The V and J genes are TRBV4-1 and TRBJ1-3; D gene unclear. CDR1 is MGHRA and CDR2 is YSYEKL in the germline V gene. CDR3 size: 17 residues. V lost 4 bases, J lost 0 bases, and 16 bases lay in between. The CDR3 nucleotides read TGCGCCAGCAGCCTAAAATCCACAACGGGCTCTGGAAACACCATATATTTT. This encodes CASSLKSTTGSGNTIYF.

This chain joins TRBV28 and TRBJ1-6, with unresolved D. Trimming took off 8 bases at V and 3 bases at J, with 8 bases between the two ends. This CDR3 has 13 amino acids. The germline gives CDR1 MDHEN, CDR2 SYDVKM. CDR3 sequence: CASLDGYNSPLHF. CDR3 in DNA: TGTGCCAGCCTCGACGGCTATAATTCACCCCTCCACTTT.

This clonotype appeared a few times. The V gene is TRBV11-3, the J gene TRBJ2-2; 13 nucleotides match TRBD2. There are 18 residues in the CDR3. The germline CDR1 and CDR2 sequences are SGHNT and YENEEA. Trimming at V came to 1 base and at J to 2 bases, leaving 4 bases not matched to a gene. CDR3 coding DNA: TGTGCCAGCAGCTTAGGGAGGACTAGCGGGGGTAACACCGGGGAGCTGTTTTTT. This sequence encodes CASSLGRTSGGNTGELFF.

The J gene is TRBJ1-1, the V gene TRBV5-1; D gene ambiguous. V was shortened by 3 bases and J by 0 bases, with 6 bases between the two germline ends. Germline lookup yields CDR1 SGHRS and CDR2 YFSETQ. The CDR3 has 13 residues. CDR3: CASSSGMNTEAFF. CDR3 DNA sequence: TGCGCCAGCAGCTCGGGGATGAACACTGAAGCTTTCTTT. Combining the CDR3 with reference TRBV5-1 and TRBJ1-1 gives the whole variable domain KAGVTQTPRYLIKTRGQQVTLSCSPISGHRSVSWYQQTPGQGLQFLFEYFSETQRNKGNFPGRFSGRQFSNSRSEMNVSTLELGDSALYLCASSSGMNTEAFFGQGTRLTVV.

This clonotype has ten or more counts. This chain links TRBV7-2 with TRBJ1-6; D call uncertain. CDR1 is SGHTA, CDR2 FQGNSA, per germline. This CDR3 comprises 16 residues. Trimming left V 4 bases short and J 10 bases short, with 20 bases between. The CDR3 here is CASSSLEVGPRSPLHF. DNA of the CDR3: TGTGCCAGCAGCTCCCTGGAGGTAGGGCCGCGGTCACCCCTCCACTTT.